The 6 T cell receptor beta chains below all came from one sample that was sequenced in a study of blood T cell repertoires in COVID-19. The table came from immunoSEQ multiplex PCR; TCRdb's copy has only in-frame clones and leaves some out. The sample has 70,000 to 80,000 clones; approximately 80% are singletons. The sample was peripheral blood. The receptors shown here come from a human donor in a cohort sampled during active COVID-19.

This sequence joins TRBV10-1 and TRBJ1-1; 10 positions match TRBD1. CDR3 length: 13 amino acids. Germline CDR1 WNHNN, CDR2 SYGVQD (reference sequence). The CDR3 loop reads CGRDRGRPGEAFF. The DNA for the CDR3 is TGCGGACGGGACAGGGGCCGTCCTGGTGAAGCTTTCTTT.

The V call is TRBV7-9, the J call TRBJ1-6; 7 nucleotides agree with TRBD1. Trimming removed 0 bases from V and 7 bases from J; junction bases left unmatched: 9. Germline V gene sequence: CDR1 SEHNR, CDR2 FQNEAQ (reference sequence). This CDR3 has 17 amino acids. DNA of the CDR3: TGTGCCAGCAGCTTAGCAGGAAGTAACAGGGGAAATTCACCCCTCCACTTT. Its protein is CASSLAGSNRGNSPLHF.

The chain joins TRBV7-9 to TRBJ2-1; TRBD2 might be the D (7 bases). Germline V lookup: CDR1 SEHNR, CDR2 FQNEAQ (reference sequence). The CDR3 extends over 14 amino acids. Trimming removed 0 bases at V and 7 bases at J, with 10 bases between. CDR3 in amino acids: CASSLAGGPNEQFF. DNA of the CDR3: TGTGCCAGCAGCTTAGCGGGGGGGCCAAATGAGCAGTTCTTC.

This chain connects TRBV2 to TRBJ2-5; D gene ambiguous. Trimming removed 1 base at V and 1 base at J, with 4 bases between. This CDR3 contains 13 residues. CDR1 is SNHLY, CDR2 FYNNEI, per germline. The CDR3 coding sequence is TGTGCCAGCAGTGAAGGCGTCCAAGAGACCCAGTACTTC. Translated, it gives CASSEGVQETQYF.

This chain connects TRBV5-1 to TRBJ2-3; 7 nucleotides match TRBD2. Trimming removed 0 bases from V and 4 bases from J; junction bases left unmatched: 2. There are 14 residues in the CDR3. Germline V lookup: CDR1 SGHRS, CDR2 YFSETQ. CDR3 nucleotide sequence: TGCGCCAGCAGCTTGGTGGCGGGAGCAGATACGCAGTATTTT. This encodes CASSLVAGADTQYF.

This rearrangement joins TRBV10-2 to TRBJ1-3; 7 bases line up with TRBD1. Germline V gene lookup returns CDR1 WSHSY and CDR2 SAAADI. CDR3 length: 15 amino acids. V was pared by 2 bases and J by 3 bases, with 4 bases of the junction left unmatched. CDR3 bases: TGCGCCAGCAGTGAGAACAGGGGATTTGGAAACACCATATATTTT. This translates into CASSENRGFGNTIYF.